The present entry profiles one TCR beta chain with its context. Its matching antigen is unknown. 13 Jbeta primers and 60 Vbeta primers were used for the PCR. The protocol was immunoSEQ multiplex PCR, while the TCRdb copy is restricted to in-frame clones and leaves out a portion. The sample yields nearly 110,000 clones, around 80% seen once. V lost 4 bases to trimming and J lost 4 bases; unmatched junction nucleotides: 6. This CDR3 has 14 residues. The germline CDR1 and CDR2 sequences are SGDLS and YYNGEE. This sample is part of a study of cytomegalovirus exposure and HLA in healthy donors. Study-level findings and limits: In vitro work confirmed that three CMV-associated chains recognize CMV antigens. Altogether, 164 TCR beta chains were recorded as cytomegalovirus-associated. Among TCR beta chains of equal frequency, HLA-associated ones were more clonally expanded in a later analysis.

The sequence was obtained from a man between 35 and 55 years old in good health and CMV-seronegative. This chain uses TRBV9 with TRBJ2-3; 7 bases line up with TRBD1. The sample taken for sequencing was PBMCs. This CDR3 is CASSPLTGSDTQYF. Here the CDR3 DNA reads TGTGCCAGCAGCCCACTGACAGGGTCAGATACGCAGTATTTT.